The 26 T cell receptor beta chains below come from one sample, sequenced in a study of blood T cell repertoires in COVID-19. Using immunoSEQ multiplex PCR, the repertoire was profiled, and TCRdb retains in-frame clones only, with some absent. The sample consists of 150,000 to 200,000 clones, over 75% of them appearing once. Sequencing was performed on peripheral blood. Receptors originate from a person aged 70 to 85 with COVID-19, enrolled during active disease.

CDR3 sequence (DNA): TGTGCCAGCAGCCAGTTTACGGAGCAGTACTTC. This translates into CASSQFTEQYF. The genes are TRBV11-2 and TRBJ2-7, with unresolved D. This CDR3 spans 11 amino acids. Deletions cut 5 bases from V and 7 bases from J, with 9 bases between. CDR1 is SGHAT and CDR2 is FQNNGV in the germline V gene. Combining the CDR3 with reference TRBV11-2 and TRBJ2-7 gives the whole variable domain EAGVAQSPRYKIIEKRQSVAFWCNPISGHATLYWYQQILGQGPKLLIQFQNNGVVDDSQLPKDRFSAERLKGVDSTLKIQPAKLEDSAVYLCASSQFTEQYFGPGTRLTVT.

This chain joins TRBV6-1 and TRBJ2-3; 7 bases line up with TRBD1. The J segment lost 0 bases and the V segment lost 0 bases, leaving 9 bases of the junction unmatched. The germline V gene has CDR1 MNHNS and CDR2 SASEGT. The CDR3 is 18 amino acids. The CDR3 DNA is TGTGCCAGCAGTGAAGCGAGGACAGGATGGACTAGCACAGATACGCAGTATTTT. It is translated as CASSEARTGWTSTDTQYF.

J is TRBJ2-1 and V is TRBV9, with D perhaps matching TRBD2 (6 bases). V was cut by 1 base and J by 5 bases, with 13 bases left in between. The CDR3 is made up of 15 amino acids. CDR1 is SGDLS and CDR2 is YYNGEE in the germline V gene. The CDR3 reads CASSVRVGGNNEQFF. The DNA for the CDR3 is TGTGCCAGCAGCGTACGGGTAGGCGGGAACAATGAGCAGTTCTTC. The variable domain in full, with the rest retrieved from reference TRBV9 and TRBJ2-1, is DSGVTQTPKHLITATGQRVTLRCSPRSGDLSVYWYQQSLDQGLQFLIQYYNGEERAKGNILERFSAQQFPDLHSELNLSSLELGDSALYFCASSVRVGGNNEQFFGPGTRLTVL.

The chain recombines TRBV3-1 (or the pseudogene TRBV3-2) with TRBJ2-5; D is perhaps TRBD2 (6 bases). The V gene's germline CDR1 is LGHDT and CDR2 YNNKEL (reference sequence). The CDR3 runs to 19 residues. Deletions cut 4 bases from V and 4 bases from J, with 28 bases between. CDR3 nucleotide sequence: TGTGCCAGCAGCCCGCCTACCGCACTAGCTTGGACCGTTCGAGAGACCCAGTACTTC. Protein product: CASSPPTALAWTVRETQYF.

The chain links TRBV7-2 to TRBJ1-1, with D possibly matching TRBD1 (5 bases). The CDR3 is 11 residues long. Germline loops: CDR1 SGHTA, CDR2 FQGNSA. V lost 2 bases to trimming and J lost 10 bases, with 8 bases between them. The CDR3 spells CASSLSGLAFF. CDR3 in DNA: TGTGCCAGCAGCTTATCAGGGCTAGCTTTCTTT.

Written as DNA, the CDR3 is TGTGCCACCAGCAGGGGCGACAGGGATAATTCACCCCTCCACTTT. It codes for CATSRGDRDNSPLHF. This chain connects TRBV15 to TRBJ1-6; 7 bases fit TRBD1. The J segment lost 5 bases and the V segment lost 3 bases, leaving 4 bases of the junction unmatched. This CDR3 is built from 15 residues. Germline V gene sequence: CDR1 LNHNV, CDR2 YYDKDF (reference sequence).

This clone turned up a few times. The V call is TRBV20-1, the J call TRBJ1-2, with D possibly matching TRBD1 (5 bases). The CDR3 totals 12 residues. Looked up from germline, CDR1 is DFQATT and CDR2 is SNEGSKA (reference sequence). Trimming shortened V by 3 bases and J by 5 bases, and 10 bases separated the two germline ends. The DNA of the CDR3 is TGCAGTGCTAGTGCACAGGCTTATGGCTACACCTTC. This codes for CSASAQAYGYTF.

The genes are TRBV19 and TRBJ1-5; D gene uncertain. The V gene's germline CDR1 is LNHDA and CDR2 SQIVND (reference sequence). CDR3 length: 15 residues. Trimming pared 4 bases from V and 0 bases from J, leaving 10 bases between. CDR3 in amino acids: CASSTYQNSNQPQHF. CDR3 sequence (DNA): TGTGCCAGTAGTACGTATCAGAATAGCAATCAGCCCCAGCATTTT.

V is TRBV5-6 and J is TRBJ2-7, with no clear D. The CDR3 length is 16 residues. V was clipped by 4 bases and J by 2 bases, with 19 bases between them. In germline, CDR1 is SGHDT, CDR2 YYEEEE. CDR3 amino acids: CASSPLVFSTTYEQYF. CDR3 coding DNA: TGTGCCAGCAGCCCCCTAGTGTTTAGCACCACCTACGAGCAGTACTTC.

The chain uses TRBV4-3 and TRBJ2-4; weak D call: TRBD2 (5 bases). There are 17 residues in the CDR3. V lost 1 base and J 2 bases, leaving 15 bases between the germline ends. Germline CDR1 reads LGHNA; CDR2 reads YSLEER. The CDR3 spells CASSQGARSVSKNIQYF. The CDR3 coding sequence is TGCGCCAGCAGCCAAGGGGCCCGTAGCGTTTCCAAAAACATTCAGTACTTC.

The J gene is TRBJ2-1, the V gene TRBV3-1 (or the pseudogene TRBV3-2); TRBD2 aligns across 10 bases. In germline, CDR1 is LGHDT, CDR2 YNNKEL (reference sequence). This CDR3 has 18 amino acids. After removal of 0 bases from V and 6 bases from J, the junction contained 11 bases not matched to a gene. CDR3 nucleotides: TGTGCCAGCAGCCAAGATTCCGAGAGCGGGGGGGCCGGCAATGAGCAGTTCTTC. Encoded protein: CASSQDSESGGAGNEQFF.

The chain links TRBV2 to TRBJ1-2; D remains ambiguous. V lost 6 bases and J lost 10, with 18 bases in between. This CDR3 is 13 amino acids long. Looked up from germline, CDR1 is SNHLY and CDR2 is FYNNEI. CDR3: CASSPHGESDYTF. DNA of the CDR3: TGTGCCAGCAGCCCACACGGGGAAAGTGACTACACCTTC.

The CDR3 DNA reads as TGTGCCTGGAGTAGGGAGTCTGGGGCCAACGTCCTGACTTTC. As protein: CAWSRESGANVLTF. The chain combines TRBV30 with TRBJ2-6, with D perhaps TRBD2 (5 bases). Per the germline V gene, CDR1 is GTSNPN and CDR2 is SVGIG (reference sequence). The length of the CDR3 is 14 residues. The V end was cut by 2 bases, the J end by 1 base, with 6 bases between.

V gene TRBV11-2 combines with J gene TRBJ1-1, with TRBD1 matching over 9 bases. Per germline, CDR1 SGHAT and CDR2 FQNNGV. CDR3 length: 17 residues. The ends lost 5 bases at V and 5 bases at J; junction bases unmatched: 15. CDR3 nucleotide sequence: TGTGCCAGCAGCCTCCGACATGGGACAGGGAGGGTTACTGAAGCTTTCTTT. This translates into CASSLRHGTGRVTEAFF.

This clone has just a few counts. J is TRBJ1-6 and V is TRBV7-6; no firm D call. This CDR3 contains 15 residues. V dropped 1 base and J dropped 9 bases, with 13 bases sitting between them. Germline V gene data show CDR1 as SGHVS and CDR2 as FNYEAQ. The CDR3 here is CASSLGAGSGSPLHF. The CDR3 DNA reads TGTGCCAGCAGCTTAGGCGCGGGGTCCGGTTCACCCCTCCACTTT.

This chain joins TRBV11-3 and TRBJ2-7; D not certain. V dropped 5 bases and J dropped 2 bases, with 7 bases sitting between them. The CDR3 has 12 residues. CDR1 is SGHNT and CDR2 is YENEEA in the germline V gene. Written as DNA, the CDR3 is TGTGCCAGCAGCACCCGGGCCTACGAGCAGTACTTC. Translated, it gives CASSTRAYEQYF.

CDR3 in DNA: TGCAGTGCTAGGTCGAATGAGCAGTTCTTC. Its protein product is CSARSNEQFF. The chain carries TRBV20-1 and TRBJ2-1; D is undetermined. With 3 bases removed from V and 7 bases from J, the gap between germline ends came to 4 bases. CDR1 and CDR2 from the germline V gene are DFQATT and SNEGSKA (reference sequence). This CDR3 contains 10 residues.

The chain combines TRBV6-5 with TRBJ1-2; D may be TRBD1 (5 bases). This CDR3 has 14 amino acids. V dropped 0 bases and J dropped 5 bases, with 10 bases sitting between them. Germline values: CDR1 MNHEY, CDR2 SVGAGI. The CDR3 spells CASSYSAGLYGYTF. CDR3 bases: TGTGCCAGCAGTTACTCAGCAGGGTTGTATGGCTACACCTTC.

The rearrangement uses TRBV19 and TRBJ2-3; possible D gene TRBD2, 5 bases. Germline loops: CDR1 LNHDA, CDR2 SQIVND (reference sequence). CDR3 length: 15 residues. V lost 6 bases, J lost 4 bases, and 17 bases lay in between. The CDR3 coding sequence is TGTGCCAGTAGCAACACTAGGGAAGGGTCAGATACGCAGTATTTT. This sequence encodes CASSNTREGSDTQYF.

This clone appeared a few times. The chain recombines TRBV7-9 with TRBJ1-5, with a weak D call TRBD1 (5 bases). There are 15 residues in the CDR3. The V gene's germline CDR1 is SEHNR and CDR2 FQNEAQ (reference sequence). V was clipped by 3 bases and J by 0 bases, with 9 bases between them. CDR3: CASSFGGNSNQPQHF. As DNA, the CDR3 is TGTGCCAGCAGCTTCGGGGGGAATAGCAATCAGCCCCAGCATTTT.

V gene TRBV28 combines with J gene TRBJ2-7; D remains unclear. With 3 bases removed from V and 0 bases from J, the gap between germline ends came to 9 bases. The CDR3 length is 14 residues. Germline values: CDR1 MDHEN, CDR2 SYDVKM. CDR3 sequence (DNA): TGTGCCAGCAGTTTCGAGGCAGCCTCCTACGAGCAGTACTTC. Protein product: CASSFEAASYEQYF.

V and J are TRBV4-2 and TRBJ2-7, with a tentative D call TRBD2 (5 bases). V lost 2 bases and J lost 2, with 10 bases in between. The length of the CDR3 is 14 residues. In germline, CDR1 is LGHNA, CDR2 YNFKEQ. Written as DNA, the CDR3 is TGTGCCAGCAGCCAAATTGGGAGTACCTACGAGCAGTACTTC. Its translation is CASSQIGSTYEQYF.

The V call is TRBV2, the J call TRBJ2-2, with D uncertain. The CDR3 has 15 amino acids. Germline CDR1 SNHLY, CDR2 FYNNEI. Trimming shortened V by 5 bases and J by 2 bases, and 12 bases separated the two germline ends. In DNA form, the CDR3 reads TGTGCCAGCAGTCAGACTCGATCTAACACCGGGGAGCTGTTTTTT. Its translation: CASSQTRSNTGELFF.

This rearrangement joins TRBV19 to TRBJ1-2, with TRBD1 matching 7 bases. The CDR3 is made up of 13 amino acids. The ends lost 8 bases at V and 2 bases at J; junction bases unmatched: 5. Germline loops: CDR1 LNHDA, CDR2 SQIVND (reference sequence). The CDR3 DNA reads TGTGCCAGTCAAATCAGGGGGAACTATGGCTACACCTTC. Translating it yields CASQIRGNYGYTF.

V and J are TRBV7-7 and TRBJ1-3; D might be TRBD1 (5 bases). Per germline, CDR1 SSHAT and CDR2 FNYEAQ (reference sequence). CDR3 size: 13 residues. V was cut by 5 bases and J by 9 bases, with 14 bases left in between. The CDR3 loop reads CASSDSLAGTIYF. The CDR3 nucleotides are TGTGCCAGCAGCGACAGCCTCGCCGGCACCATATATTTT.

The V call is TRBV5-1, the J call TRBJ2-2; 8 positions match TRBD1. J was trimmed by 6 bases and V by 0 bases; bases with no gene match: 4. This CDR3 spans 15 amino acids. CDR1 is SGHRS, CDR2 YFSETQ, per germline. The DNA of the CDR3 is TGCGCCAGCAGCTTGGCGGACAGGGACGCCGGGGAGCTGTTTTTT. Translated, it gives CASSLADRDAGELFF.